This T cell receptor beta chain was sequenced for a study of blood T cells in healthy people across ages. CDR1 is LGHDT and CDR2 is YNNKEL in the germline V gene (reference sequence). The junction had 21 bases not matched to a gene; V was cut back by 3 bases and J by 4 bases. This CDR3 comprises 19 residues. Total RNA amounts of at least 5 micrograms were extracted per sample. Primed by a sample-barcoded 5' primer and a J-beta primer mix, a second PCR proceeded for roughly 6 to 12 cycles. TCRdb re-derived calls from the 5' RACE reads in MiXCR, one entry per CDR3 protein. The data show 750,000 to 950,000 distinct CDR3 sequences, 20% to 30% seen once. These sequences were also reported in another study, on T cells of mothers and their children.

The chain employs TRBV3-1 and TRBJ2-7; 7 bases agree with TRBD1. The sample taken for sequencing was blood. This TCR was sampled from a boy aged 10-17 years in good health. The CDR3 region is CASSHQIQGGQFPRYEQYF. In DNA, the CDR3 is TGTGCCAGCAGCCACCAAATCCAAGGGGGACAGTTTCCACGGTACGAGCAGTACTTC.